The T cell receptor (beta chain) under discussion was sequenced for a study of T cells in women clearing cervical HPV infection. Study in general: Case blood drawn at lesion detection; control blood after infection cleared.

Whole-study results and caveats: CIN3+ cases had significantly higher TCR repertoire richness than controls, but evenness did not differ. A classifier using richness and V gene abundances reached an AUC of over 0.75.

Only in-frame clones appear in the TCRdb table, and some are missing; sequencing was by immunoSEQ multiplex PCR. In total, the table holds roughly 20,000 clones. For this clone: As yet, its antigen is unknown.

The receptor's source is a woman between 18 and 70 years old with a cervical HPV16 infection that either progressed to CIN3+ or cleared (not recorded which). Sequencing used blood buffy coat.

Partial CDR3 DNA: TGTGCCAGCAGCCCGAGGGGGGGGACAAGAAATGAAAAA. Residues: CASSPRGGTRNEK. The CDR3 in its entirety is CASSPRGGTRNEKLFF. The rearrangement links TRBV4-2 to TRBJ1-4; possibly TRBD1 for D (6 bases). The read gets to within 3 residues of the CDR3 end, and the germline J gene fills in the rest. Germline V gene sequence: CDR1 LGHNA, CDR2 YNFKEQ. V shed 4 bases and J shed 5 bases, with 17 bases lying between them. The CDR3 is 16 residues long.